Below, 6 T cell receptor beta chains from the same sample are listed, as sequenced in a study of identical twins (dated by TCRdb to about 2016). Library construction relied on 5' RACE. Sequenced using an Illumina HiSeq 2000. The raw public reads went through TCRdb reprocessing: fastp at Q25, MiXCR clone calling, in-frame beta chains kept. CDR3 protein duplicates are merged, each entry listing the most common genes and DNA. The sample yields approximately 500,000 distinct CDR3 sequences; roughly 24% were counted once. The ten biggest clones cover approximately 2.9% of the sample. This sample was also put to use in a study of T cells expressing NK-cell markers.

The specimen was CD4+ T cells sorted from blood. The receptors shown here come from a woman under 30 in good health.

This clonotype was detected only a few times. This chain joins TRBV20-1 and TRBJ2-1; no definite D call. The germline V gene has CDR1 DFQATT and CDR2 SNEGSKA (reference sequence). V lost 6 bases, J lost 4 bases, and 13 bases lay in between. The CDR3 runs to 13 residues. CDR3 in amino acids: CSAVVGEYNEQFF. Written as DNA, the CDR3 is TGCAGTGCCGTAGTGGGTGAATACAATGAGCAGTTCTTC.

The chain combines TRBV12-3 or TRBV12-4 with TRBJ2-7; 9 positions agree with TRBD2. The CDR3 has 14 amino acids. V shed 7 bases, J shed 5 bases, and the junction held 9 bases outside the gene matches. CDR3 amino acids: CASTKVAGDHEQYF. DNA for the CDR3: TGTGCCAGCACCAAAGTAGCGGGAGACCACGAGCAGTACTTC.

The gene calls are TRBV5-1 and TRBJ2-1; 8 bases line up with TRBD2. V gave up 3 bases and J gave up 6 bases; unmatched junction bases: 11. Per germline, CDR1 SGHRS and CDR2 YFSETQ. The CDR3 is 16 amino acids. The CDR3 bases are TGCGCCAGCAGCTATACCACCGGGGGGGGCACCAATGAGCAGTTCTTC. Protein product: CASSYTTGGGTNEQFF.

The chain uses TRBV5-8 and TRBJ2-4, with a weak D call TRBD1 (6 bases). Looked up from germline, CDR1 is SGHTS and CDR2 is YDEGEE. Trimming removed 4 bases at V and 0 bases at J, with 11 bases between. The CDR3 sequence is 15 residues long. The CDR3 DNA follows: TGTGCCAGCAGCGGTACAGGGTTAGCCAAAAACATTCAGTACTTC. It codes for CASSGTGLAKNIQYF.

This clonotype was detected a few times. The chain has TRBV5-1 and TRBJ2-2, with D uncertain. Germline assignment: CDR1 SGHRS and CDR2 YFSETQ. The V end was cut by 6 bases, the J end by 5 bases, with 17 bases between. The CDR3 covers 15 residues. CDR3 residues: CASTLTGDWTGELFF. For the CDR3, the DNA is TGCGCCAGCACCCTGACCGGCGATTGGACCGGGGAGCTGTTTTTT. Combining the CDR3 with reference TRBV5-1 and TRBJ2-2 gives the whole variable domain KAGVTQTPRYLIKTRGQQVTLSCSPISGHRSVSWYQQTPGQGLQFLFEYFSETQRNKGNFPGRFSGRQFSNSRSEMNVSTLELGDSALYLCASTLTGDWTGELFFGEGSRLTVL.

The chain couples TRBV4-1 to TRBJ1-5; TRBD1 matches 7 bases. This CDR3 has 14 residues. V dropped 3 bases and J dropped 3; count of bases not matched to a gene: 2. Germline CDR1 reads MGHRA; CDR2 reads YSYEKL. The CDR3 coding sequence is TGCGCCAGCAGCCAGGGACAGAACAATCAGCCCCAGCATTTT. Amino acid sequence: CASSQGQNNQPQHF.